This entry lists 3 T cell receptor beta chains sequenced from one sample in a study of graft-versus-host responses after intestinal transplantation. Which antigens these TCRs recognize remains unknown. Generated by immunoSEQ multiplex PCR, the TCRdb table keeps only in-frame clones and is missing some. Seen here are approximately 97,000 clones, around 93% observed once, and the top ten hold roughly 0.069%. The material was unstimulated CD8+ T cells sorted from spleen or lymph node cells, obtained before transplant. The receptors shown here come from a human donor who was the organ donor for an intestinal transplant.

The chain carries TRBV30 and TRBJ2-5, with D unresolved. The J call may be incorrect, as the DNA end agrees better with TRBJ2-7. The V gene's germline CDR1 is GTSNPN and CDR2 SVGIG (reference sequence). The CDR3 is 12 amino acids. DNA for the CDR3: TGTGCCTGGAGTGTAGCTAACTACGAGCAGTACTTC. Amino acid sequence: CAWSVANYEQYF.

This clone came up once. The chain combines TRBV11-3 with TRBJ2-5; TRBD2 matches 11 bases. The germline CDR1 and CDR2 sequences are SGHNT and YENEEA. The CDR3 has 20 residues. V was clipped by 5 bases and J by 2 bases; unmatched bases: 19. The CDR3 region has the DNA TGTGCCAGCAGCCTAAGCCACGGACTAGCGGGCAGCACTTCTCAAGAGACCCAGTACTTC. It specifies CASSLSHGLAGSTSQETQYF.

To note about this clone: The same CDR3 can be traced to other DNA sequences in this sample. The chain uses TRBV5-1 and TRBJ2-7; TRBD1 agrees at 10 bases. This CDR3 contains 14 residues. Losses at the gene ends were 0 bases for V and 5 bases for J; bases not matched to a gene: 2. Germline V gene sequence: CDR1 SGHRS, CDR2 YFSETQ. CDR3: CASSLGQGADEQYF. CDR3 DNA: TGCGCCAGCAGCTTGGGACAGGGGGCCGACGAGCAGTACTTC.